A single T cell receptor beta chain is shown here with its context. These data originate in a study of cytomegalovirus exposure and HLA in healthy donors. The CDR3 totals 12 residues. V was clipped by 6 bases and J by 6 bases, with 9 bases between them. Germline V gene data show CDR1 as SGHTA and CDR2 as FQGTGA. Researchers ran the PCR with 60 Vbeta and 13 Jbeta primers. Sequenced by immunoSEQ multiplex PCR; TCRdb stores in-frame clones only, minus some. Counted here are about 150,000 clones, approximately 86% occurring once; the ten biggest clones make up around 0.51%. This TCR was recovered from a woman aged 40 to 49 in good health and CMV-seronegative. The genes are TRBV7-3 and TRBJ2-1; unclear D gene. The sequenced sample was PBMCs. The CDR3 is CASRNPGNEQFF. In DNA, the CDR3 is TGTGCCAGCAGGAACCCGGGCAATGAGCAGTTCTTC.